One TCR beta chain is described in this entry. Its antigen is currently unknown. Germline lookup yields CDR1 SGHRS and CDR2 YFSETQ. This CDR3 is 12 amino acids long. Deletions cut 2 bases from V and 12 bases from J, with 11 bases between. This record belongs to a study of OX40 agonist ivuxolimab in advanced cancers. The overall study: Ivuxolimab, an agonist antibody against OX40 (CD134), was given to patients. Patients were dosed intravenously with ivuxolimab at 0.01 to 10 mg/kg every 2 weeks.

Generated by immunoSEQ multiplex PCR, the TCRdb table keeps only in-frame clones and is missing some. The sample has 2,500 to 3,500 clones; 65% to 85% are singletons. Notes on the study in general: Among T cells, CD8+ cells averaged more expanded clones than CD4+ cells. Expanded peripheral T cells had an undetermined antigen specificity.

Specimen: CD4+ or CD8+ T cells sorted from blood, collected in a trial of the OX40 agonist ivuxolimab. This TCR was recovered from an adult with an advanced solid tumor such as melanoma, head and neck, liver or kidney cancer. V usage is TRBV5-1 and J usage is TRBJ1-4, with D maybe TRBD1 (5 bases). The CDR3 bases are TGCGCCAGCAGCTTCCGGGACGGGCAACTGTTTTTT. It encodes CASSFRDGQLFF.